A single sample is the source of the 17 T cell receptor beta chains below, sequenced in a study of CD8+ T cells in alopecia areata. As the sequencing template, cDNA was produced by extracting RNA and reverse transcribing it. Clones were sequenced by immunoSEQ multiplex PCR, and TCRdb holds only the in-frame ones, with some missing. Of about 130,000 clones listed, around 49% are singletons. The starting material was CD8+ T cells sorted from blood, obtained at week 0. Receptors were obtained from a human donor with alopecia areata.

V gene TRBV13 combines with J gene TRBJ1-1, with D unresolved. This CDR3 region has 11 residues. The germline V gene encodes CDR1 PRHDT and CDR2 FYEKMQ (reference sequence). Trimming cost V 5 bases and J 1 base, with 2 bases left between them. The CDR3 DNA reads TGTGCCAGCAGCGAGAACACTGAAGCTTTCTTT. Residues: CASSENTEAFF. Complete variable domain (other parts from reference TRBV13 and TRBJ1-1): AAGVIQSPRHLIKEKRETATLKCYPIPRHDTVYWYQQGPGQDPQFLISFYEKMQSDKGSIPDRFSAQQFSDYHSELNMSSLELGDSALYFCASSENTEAFFGQGTRLTVV.

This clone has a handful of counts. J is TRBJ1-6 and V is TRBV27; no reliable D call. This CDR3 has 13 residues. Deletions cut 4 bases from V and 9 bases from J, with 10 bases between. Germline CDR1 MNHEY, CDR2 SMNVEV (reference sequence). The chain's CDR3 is CASSSIGSSPLHF. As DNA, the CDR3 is TGTGCCAGCAGTTCCATCGGATCTTCACCCCTCCACTTT.

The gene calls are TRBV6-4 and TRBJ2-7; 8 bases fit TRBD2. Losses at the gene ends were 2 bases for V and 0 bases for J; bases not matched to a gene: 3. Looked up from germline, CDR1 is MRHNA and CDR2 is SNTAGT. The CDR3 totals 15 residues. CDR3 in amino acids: CASSDRAGGSYEQYF. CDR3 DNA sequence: TGTGCCAGCAGTGACAGGGCGGGGGGCTCCTACGAGCAGTACTTC.

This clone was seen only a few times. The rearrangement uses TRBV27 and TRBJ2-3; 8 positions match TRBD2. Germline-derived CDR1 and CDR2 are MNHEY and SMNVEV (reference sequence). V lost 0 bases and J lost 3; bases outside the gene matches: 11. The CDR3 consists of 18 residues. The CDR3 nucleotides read TGTGCCAGCAGTTTATCCCTTTTGATAGCGGGGAGGACAGATACGCAGTATTTT. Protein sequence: CASSLSLLIAGRTDTQYF.

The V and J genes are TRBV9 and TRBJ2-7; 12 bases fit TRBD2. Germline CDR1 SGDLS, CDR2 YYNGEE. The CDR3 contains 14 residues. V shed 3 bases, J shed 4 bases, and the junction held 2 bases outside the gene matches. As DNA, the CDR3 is TGTGCCAGCAGCGGAGGACTAGCGGGGTACGAGCAGTACTTC. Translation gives CASSGGLAGYEQYF.

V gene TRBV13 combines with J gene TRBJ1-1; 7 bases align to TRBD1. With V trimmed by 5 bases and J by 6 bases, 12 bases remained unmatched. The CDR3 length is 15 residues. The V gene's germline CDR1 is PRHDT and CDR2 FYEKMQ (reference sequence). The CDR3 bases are TGTGCCAGCAGCGGATTGGGGCAGGGGGACGCTGAAGCTTTCTTT. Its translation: CASSGLGQGDAEAFF. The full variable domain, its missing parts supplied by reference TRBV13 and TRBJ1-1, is AAGVIQSPRHLIKEKRETATLKCYPIPRHDTVYWYQQGPGQDPQFLISFYEKMQSDKGSIPDRFSAQQFSDYHSELNMSSLELGDSALYFCASSGLGQGDAEAFFGQGTRLTVV.

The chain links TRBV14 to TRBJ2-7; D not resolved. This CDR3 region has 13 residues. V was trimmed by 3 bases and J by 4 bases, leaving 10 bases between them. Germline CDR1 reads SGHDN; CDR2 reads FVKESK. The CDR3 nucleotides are TGTGCCAGCAGCCACGATCTATTATACGAGCAGTACTTC. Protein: CASSHDLLYEQYF.

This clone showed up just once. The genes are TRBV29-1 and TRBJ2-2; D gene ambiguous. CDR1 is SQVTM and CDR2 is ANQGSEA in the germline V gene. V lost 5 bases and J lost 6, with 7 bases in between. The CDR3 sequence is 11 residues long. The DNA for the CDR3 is TGCAGCGTTCTGACTGCCGGGGAGCTGTTTTTT. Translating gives CSVLTAGELFF.

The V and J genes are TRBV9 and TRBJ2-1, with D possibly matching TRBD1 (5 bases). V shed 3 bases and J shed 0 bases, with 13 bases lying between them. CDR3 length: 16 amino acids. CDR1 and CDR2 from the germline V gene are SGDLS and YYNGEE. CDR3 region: CASSGPLGVSYNEQFF. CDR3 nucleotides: TGTGCCAGCAGCGGGCCCCTAGGGGTCTCCTACAATGAGCAGTTCTTC.

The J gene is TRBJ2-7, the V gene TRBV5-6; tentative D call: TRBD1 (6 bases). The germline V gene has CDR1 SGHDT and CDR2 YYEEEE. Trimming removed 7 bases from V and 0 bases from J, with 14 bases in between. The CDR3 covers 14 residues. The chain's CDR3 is CASEGVRVSYEQYF. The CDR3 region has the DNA TGTGCCAGCGAGGGGGTTAGGGTCTCCTACGAGCAGTACTTC.

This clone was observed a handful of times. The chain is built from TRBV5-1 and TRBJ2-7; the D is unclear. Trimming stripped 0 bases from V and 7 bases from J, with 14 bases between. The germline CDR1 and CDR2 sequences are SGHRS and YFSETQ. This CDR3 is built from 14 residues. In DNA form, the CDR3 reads TGCGCCAGCAGCTTGGAGGGCGTTCGTAGGGAGCAGTACTTC. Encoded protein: CASSLEGVRREQYF.

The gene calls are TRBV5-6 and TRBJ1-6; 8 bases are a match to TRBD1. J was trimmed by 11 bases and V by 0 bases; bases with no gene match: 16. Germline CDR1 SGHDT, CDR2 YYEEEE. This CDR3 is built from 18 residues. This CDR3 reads CASSLDPSVQGALTPLHF. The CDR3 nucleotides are TGTGCCAGCAGCTTGGACCCGTCGGTCCAGGGGGCTCTTACACCCCTCCACTTT.

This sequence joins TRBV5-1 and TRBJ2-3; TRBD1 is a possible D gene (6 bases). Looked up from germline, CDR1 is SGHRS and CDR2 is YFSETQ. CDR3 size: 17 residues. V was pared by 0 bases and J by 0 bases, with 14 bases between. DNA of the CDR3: TGCGCCAGCAGCTTGGCCAGGGGCCGTTCTAGCACAGATACGCAGTATTTT. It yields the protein CASSLARGRSSTDTQYF.

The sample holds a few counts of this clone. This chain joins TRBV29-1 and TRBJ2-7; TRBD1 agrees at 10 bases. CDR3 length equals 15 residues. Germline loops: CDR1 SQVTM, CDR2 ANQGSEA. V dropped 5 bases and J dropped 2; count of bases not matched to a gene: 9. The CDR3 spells CSVKFSGTGAYEQYF. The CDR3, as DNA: TGCAGCGTTAAATTTTCCGGGACAGGGGCCTACGAGCAGTACTTC.

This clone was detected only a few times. CDR3 sequence reads: CAWSVGKTVSEQYF. The CDR3, as DNA: TGTGCCTGGAGTGTAGGGAAGACGGTGAGCGAGCAGTACTTC. The chain couples TRBV30 to TRBJ2-7, with D uncertain. Trimming took 0 bases from V and 6 from J, leaving 15 bases between them. This CDR3 spans 14 amino acids. Germline CDR1 GTSNPN, CDR2 SVGIG (reference sequence).

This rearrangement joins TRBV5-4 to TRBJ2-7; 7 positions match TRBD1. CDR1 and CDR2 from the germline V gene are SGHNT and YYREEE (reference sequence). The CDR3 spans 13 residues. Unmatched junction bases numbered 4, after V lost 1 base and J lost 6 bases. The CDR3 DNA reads TGTGCCAGCAGCTTGCACCCAGGGGGCGAGCAGTACTTC. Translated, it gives CASSLHPGGEQYF.

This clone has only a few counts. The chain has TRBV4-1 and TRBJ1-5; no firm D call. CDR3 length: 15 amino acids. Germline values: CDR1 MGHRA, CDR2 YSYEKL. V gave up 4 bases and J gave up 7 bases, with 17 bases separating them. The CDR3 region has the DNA TGCGCCAGCAGCCCACAAGTCGTAGAATGGCAGCCCCAGCATTTT. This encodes CASSPQVVEWQPQHF.